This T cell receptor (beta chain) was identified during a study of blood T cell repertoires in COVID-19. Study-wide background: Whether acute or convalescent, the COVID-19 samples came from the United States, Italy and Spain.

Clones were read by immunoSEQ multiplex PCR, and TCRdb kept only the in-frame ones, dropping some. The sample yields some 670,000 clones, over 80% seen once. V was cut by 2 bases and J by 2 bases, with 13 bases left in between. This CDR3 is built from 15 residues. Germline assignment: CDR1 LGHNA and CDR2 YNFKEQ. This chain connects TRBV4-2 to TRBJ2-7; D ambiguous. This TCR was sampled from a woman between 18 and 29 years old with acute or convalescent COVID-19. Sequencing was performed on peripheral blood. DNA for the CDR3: TGTGCCAGCAGCCAATTGTCTGGGCCGGCCTACGAGCAGTACTTC. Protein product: CASSQLSGPAYEQYF.